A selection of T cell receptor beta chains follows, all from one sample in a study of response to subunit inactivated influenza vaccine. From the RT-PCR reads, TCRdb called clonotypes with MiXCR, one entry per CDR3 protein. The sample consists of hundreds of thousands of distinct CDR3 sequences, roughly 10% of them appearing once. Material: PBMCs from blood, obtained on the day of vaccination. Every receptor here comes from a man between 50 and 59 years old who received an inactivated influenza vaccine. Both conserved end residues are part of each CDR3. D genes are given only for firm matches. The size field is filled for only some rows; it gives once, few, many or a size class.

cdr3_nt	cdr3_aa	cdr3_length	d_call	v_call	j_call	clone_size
TGCAGTGCCTTCGCAGGGTCTGAGCCCCAGCATTTT	CSAFAGSEPQHF	12	-	TRBV20-1	TRBJ1-5	-
TGTGCCAGCAGCCCGCCTAGGGGAGGGGGGCCTAGCTCCTACGAGCAGTACTTC	CASSPPRGGGPSSYEQYF	18	-	TRBV11-1	TRBJ2-7	once
TGCAGCGTTGAAGGTGCGAGGAGGGGCTACACCTTC	CSVEGARRGYTF	12	-	TRBV29-1	TRBJ1-2	few
TGTGCCAGCCTACGGGGCAATGAGCAGTTCTTC	CASLRGNEQFF	11	-	TRBV25-1	TRBJ2-1	-
TGCAGTGCTAGTGAGTCTAGCGGATACAATGAGCAGTTCTTC	CSASESSGYNEQFF	14	TRBD2	TRBV20-1	TRBJ2-1	many
TGTGCCAGCCCAAAAGACAGGGGAGGCGCTGAAGCTTTCTTT	CASPKDRGGAEAFF	14	TRBD1	TRBV28	TRBJ1-1	-
TGTGCCATCAGTGAGCTGTCTAGCGGGAGAAAAGAGACCCAGTACTTC	CAISELSSGRKETQYF	16	TRBD2	TRBV10-3	TRBJ2-5	many
TGTGCCAGCAGCCCCGGTCGGCCAGGGAACAATCAGCCCCAGCATTTT	CASSPGRPGNNQPQHF	16	-	TRBV7-2	TRBJ1-5	many
TGTGCCAGCAGCCTCGGGGGGGGCTCAAGCAATCAGCCCCAGCATTTT	CASSLGGGSSNQPQHF	16	-	TRBV7-9	TRBJ1-5	few
TGCGCCAGCAGCCAAGAGGGATTCCAGGGGAGGCACCCTAGGGAGTACTACGAGCAGTACTTC	CASSQEGFQGRHPREYYEQYF	21	-	TRBV4-1	TRBJ2-7	-
TGTGCCAGCAGCTTAGCGCGATGGCTAGCGGGGCCCAATGAGCAGTTCTTC	CASSLARWLAGPNEQFF	17	TRBD2	TRBV7-8	TRBJ2-1	-
TGCGCCAGCAGCTTCACCGGGACGGATGGCTACACCTTC	CASSFTGTDGYTF	13	-	TRBV5-1	TRBJ1-2	-
TGTGCCAGCAGGACCCGGGGTACCGGGGAGCTGTTTTTT	CASRTRGTGELFF	13	-	TRBV6-1	TRBJ2-2	many
TGCGCCAGCCAGGTGCGACCCAACCCGGACACCGGGGAGCTGTTTTTT	CASQVRPNPDTGELFF	16	-	TRBV5-1	TRBJ2-2	few
TGTGCCAGCAGCCAGACCGGGCCACCAGAGGATCAGCCCCAGCATTTT	CASSQTGPPEDQPQHF	16	-	TRBV4-2	TRBJ1-5	-
TGCAGTGCCCCGGACAGGCGAGGTACAGATACGCAGTATTTT	CSAPDRRGTDTQYF	14	TRBD1	TRBV20-1	TRBJ2-3	-